These 14 T cell receptor beta chains came from one sample sequenced in a study of sequential checkpoint blockade in melanoma. Using immunoSEQ multiplex PCR, the repertoire was profiled, and TCRdb retains in-frame clones only, with some absent. The sample contains over 30,000 clones, just under 85% of which appear only once. As to treatment: randomized to nivolumab then ipilimumab (arm A) or the reverse (arm B). The source material was CD8+ T cells sorted from blood (inferred from file names), sampled from a patient given nivolumab and ipilimumab in sequence. The receptors were sampled from a human donor with melanoma.

This sequence joins TRBV2 and TRBJ1-1, with 12 positions matching TRBD1. The CDR3 length is 15 residues. After removal of 6 bases from V and 5 bases from J, the junction contained 7 bases not matched to a gene. Germline CDR1 and CDR2: SNHLY and FYNNEI. The CDR3 DNA reads as TGTGCCAGCAGGGCCGGGACAGGGGGCCGAACTGAAGCTTTCTTT. Encoded protein: CASRAGTGGRTEAFF.

This clone has more than one count but fewer than ten. The chain combines TRBV19 with TRBJ1-2; D call uncertain. In germline, CDR1 is LNHDA, CDR2 SQIVND (reference sequence). The V end lost 2 bases, the J end lost 2 bases, and 6 bases lay between the germline ends. This CDR3 has 13 residues. CDR3 sequence reads: CASSITLNYGYTF. In nucleotides, the CDR3 is TGTGCCAGTAGTATAACACTAAACTATGGCTACACCTTC.

The chain joins TRBV9 to TRBJ2-5; tentative D call: TRBD2 (6 bases). CDR3 length: 14 residues. CDR1 and CDR2 (germline): SGDLS, YYNGEE. The ends were cut back, 4 bases at V and 2 bases at J, with 12 bases in the middle. CDR3 sequence: CASSPGLLQETQYF. For the CDR3, the DNA is TGTGCCAGCAGCCCAGGACTACTTCAAGAGACCCAGTACTTC.

This clone appeared a few times. The V and J genes are TRBV10-3 and TRBJ2-7; D is perhaps TRBD1 (5 bases). Germline values: CDR1 ENHRY, CDR2 SYGVKD. V shed 0 bases and J shed 0 bases, with 18 bases lying between them. The CDR3 is 18 amino acids. CDR3 in amino acids: CAISESSPQGQSSYEQYF. The CDR3 DNA is TGTGCCATCAGTGAGTCAAGCCCTCAGGGTCAGAGCTCCTACGAGCAGTACTTC.

On this clone: The sample holds other DNA sequences that translate to the same CDR3. The V gene is TRBV28, the J gene TRBJ1-5; unclear D gene. The CDR3 is made up of 14 amino acids. The V gene's germline CDR1 is MDHEN and CDR2 SYDVKM. Trimming left V 4 bases short and J 0 bases short, with 7 bases between. CDR3 nucleotides: TGTGCCAGCAGTTGGCAAATTAGCAATCAGCCCCAGCATTTT. It codes for CASSWQISNQPQHF.

The chain uses TRBV5-1 and TRBJ2-3, with 10 bases lining up with TRBD2. J gave up 0 bases and V 4 bases, and 8 bases lay outside the gene matches. The CDR3 length is 17 residues. Germline-derived CDR1 and CDR2 are SGHRS and YFSETQ. The CDR3 here is CASSTRTSGTSTDTQYF. CDR3 nucleotide sequence: TGCGCCAGCAGCACCCGGACTAGCGGCACTAGCACAGATACGCAGTATTTT.

This sequence joins TRBV11-2 and TRBJ2-2, with D maybe TRBD2 (6 bases). This CDR3 has 15 residues. The germline V and J ends were trimmed by 1 base and 0 bases, with 6 bases remaining between them. Germline CDR1 SGHAT, CDR2 FQNNGV. This CDR3 is CASSLGTTNTGELFF. CDR3 DNA: TGTGCCAGCAGCTTAGGGACTACGAACACCGGGGAGCTGTTTTTT. Full variable domain (missing parts from reference TRBV11-2 and TRBJ2-2): EAGVAQSPRYKIIEKRQSVAFWCNPISGHATLYWYQQILGQGPKLLIQFQNNGVVDDSQLPKDRFSAERLKGVDSTLKIQPAKLEDSAVYLCASSLGTTNTGELFFGEGSRLTVL.

The rearrangement uses TRBV19 and TRBJ1-5; the D is unclear. Germline CDR1 and CDR2: LNHDA and SQIVND (reference sequence). The CDR3 runs to 15 residues. The germline V and J ends were trimmed by 1 base and 4 bases, with 11 bases remaining between them. The CDR3: CASSIGGEDNQPQHF. The CDR3, as DNA: TGTGCCAGTAGTATAGGTGGAGAGGATAATCAGCCCCAGCATTTT.

V gene TRBV7-2 combines with J gene TRBJ2-5, with 10 bases matching TRBD1. Per the germline V gene, CDR1 is SGHTA and CDR2 is FQGNSA. CDR3 length equals 16 residues. V shed 8 bases and J 0 bases; nucleotides not matched to a gene: 9. CDR3 sequence (DNA): TGTGCCAGCCCCCTCTGGACAGGGGGGTACCAAGAGACCCAGTACTTC. Translating it yields CASPLWTGGYQETQYF.

The rearrangement links TRBV9 to TRBJ1-1; no definite D call. The germline V gene encodes CDR1 SGDLS and CDR2 YYNGEE. V gave up 2 bases and J gave up 2 bases, with 4 bases separating them. The CDR3 covers 12 residues. DNA for the CDR3: TGTGCCAGCAGCGTTAGTAACACTGAAGCTTTCTTT. It translates to CASSVSNTEAFF.

The J gene is TRBJ2-5, the V gene TRBV27; D call uncertain. Germline V CDR1 and CDR2: MNHEY, SMNVEV (reference sequence). V lost 5 bases and J lost 1, with 17 bases in between. This CDR3 is built from 16 residues. The CDR3 sequence is CASSIRRGRIQETQYF. Here the CDR3 DNA reads TGTGCCAGCAGTATACGCCGTGGCAGGATCCAAGAGACCCAGTACTTC.

The CDR3 is CASSPYHWSKNSPLHF. Written as DNA, the CDR3 is TGTGCCAGCAGTCCCTACCATTGGTCTAAAAATTCACCCCTCCACTTT. V usage is TRBV2 and J usage is TRBJ1-6, with D unclear. Trimming removed 5 bases from V and 7 bases from J, with 18 bases in between. The length of the CDR3 is 16 residues. The germline CDR1 and CDR2 sequences are SNHLY and FYNNEI. The complete variable domain, with remaining parts taken from reference TRBV2 and TRBJ1-6, reads EPEVTQTPSHQVTQMGQEVILRCVPISNHLYFYWYRQILGQKVEFLVSFYNNEISEKSEIFDDQFSVERPDGSNFTLKIRSTKLEDSAMYFCASSPYHWSKNSPLHFGNGTRLTVT.

In nucleotides, the CDR3 is TGTGCCAGCAGCAAAGGGGACAGCGGTGGCACAGATACGCAGTATTTT. Translating it yields CASSKGDSGGTDTQYF. The rearrangement uses TRBV21-1 and TRBJ2-3; the table's D gene call, TRBD1, was not cross checked with the DNA. TRBV21-1 is a listed pseudogene. The CDR3 sequence is 16 residues long.

The CDR3 bases are TGTGCCAGCAGTCGACTAGCAGCTAGCACAGATACGCAGTATTTT. It codes for CASSRLAASTDTQYF. This chain joins TRBV6-5 and TRBJ2-3, with 7 bases identical to TRBD2. The CDR3 covers 15 residues. With 5 bases clipped from V and 0 bases from J, the junction kept 5 bases outside the gene matches. Per the germline V gene, CDR1 is MNHEY and CDR2 is SVGAGI.